This is a list of T cell receptor beta chains from one sample in a study of blood T cell repertoires in COVID-19. TCRdb's table, derived via immunoSEQ multiplex PCR, lists solely in-frame clones and lacks some. The sample lists about 39,000 clones, 70% to 90% occurring once. The sequenced sample consisted of peripheral blood. Receptors originate from a man aged 60-69 years in a cohort sampled during active COVID-19. Both conserved end residues are part of each CDR3. Fields, in order: V gene, J gene, clone size, CDR3 length, CDR3 protein. Size values are once, few and many counts, or a class for expanded clones, and some rows have none.

V: TRBV30
J: TRBJ2-2
size: once
length: 15
CDR3: CAWSPRGRDTGELFF

V: TRBV24-1
J: TRBJ1-1
size: .
length: 15
CDR3: CATSDPGSGNTEAFF

V: TRBV5-4
J: TRBJ1-6
size: .
length: 14
CDR3: CASSLFGAGSPLHF

V: TRBV28
J: TRBJ2-7
size: few
length: 11
CDR3: CATRGDRVQYF

V: TRBV5-1
J: TRBJ2-7
size: .
length: 13
CDR3: CASSLSGVGEQYF

V: TRBV7-2
J: TRBJ2-1
size: .
length: 15
CDR3: CATSGGEKSYNEQFF

V: TRBV12-3/TRBV12-4
J: TRBJ1-1
size: few
length: 13
CDR3: CASSPGLNTEAFF

V: TRBV6-5
J: TRBJ1-1
size: .
length: 13
CDR3: CASNPRGFTEAFF

V: TRBV9
J: TRBJ2-5
size: .
length: 14
CDR3: CASSVAEGRETQYF

V: TRBV24-1
J: TRBJ2-3
size: .
length: 16
CDR3: CATSDGTLPSTDTQYF

V: TRBV28
J: TRBJ1-3
size: few
length: 14
CDR3: CASSLPGLGNTIYF

V: TRBV10-3
J: TRBJ2-5
size: .
length: 15
CDR3: CAISESTGYQETQYF

V: TRBV6-2/TRBV6-3
J: TRBJ1-2
size: .
length: 15
CDR3: CASSYSGTGVYGYTF